What follows are 27 T cell receptor beta chains derived from one specimen sequenced in a study of cytomegalovirus exposure and HLA in healthy donors. The PCR used 60 Vbeta and 13 Jbeta primers. The table came from immunoSEQ multiplex PCR; TCRdb's copy has only in-frame clones and leaves some out. The sample has 150,000 or so clones, roughly 85% seen once. The sequenced sample consisted of PBMCs. The receptors stem from a man between 18 and 35 years old in good health and CMV-seropositive.

This rearrangement joins TRBV27 to TRBJ2-7; D is perhaps TRBD2 (6 bases). CDR3 size: 14 residues. Germline CDR1 and CDR2: MNHEY and SMNVEV (reference sequence). Trimming pared 11 bases from V and 3 bases from J, leaving 20 bases between. In DNA, the CDR3 is TGTGCCTCCAGACTAGTGGGGGAGAACTACGAGCAGTACTTC. It yields the protein CASRLVGENYEQYF.

This clone was seen once. The chain recombines TRBV18 with TRBJ1-5, with D possibly TRBD1 on 5 matching bases. Trimming removed 6 bases from V and 6 bases from J, with 15 bases in between. The CDR3 is made up of 14 amino acids. Per the germline V gene, CDR1 is KGHSH and CDR2 is LQKENI. DNA of the CDR3: TGTGCCAGCTCCCAGGGAGGGGAAGGTCAGCCCCAGCATTTT. Amino acid sequence: CASSQGGEGQPQHF.

V gene TRBV5-5 combines with J gene TRBJ2-7, with 7 nucleotides matching TRBD2. The V and J ends lost 0 bases and 2 bases, in that order; junction bases with no gene match: 8. The CDR3 extends over 16 amino acids. The germline V gene encodes CDR1 SGHKS and CDR2 YYEKEE (reference sequence). The CDR3 DNA sequence: TGTGCCAGCAGCTTGGCCGAAGGGCTAGCGGCCTACGAGCAGTACTTC. The encoded protein is CASSLAEGLAAYEQYF.

In regard to this clone: A junction end diverges from the germline sequence, so it may reflect a read error. V is TRBV19 and J is TRBJ1-2, with D uncertain. The CDR3 spans 13 residues. Germline V gene sequence: CDR1 LNHDA, CDR2 SQIVND (reference sequence). In DNA, the CDR3 is TGTGCCAGTATGGAGCCTGCTAACTATGGCTACCCCTTC. It codes for CASMEPANYGYPF.

V usage is TRBV4-3 and J usage is TRBJ1-2; tentatively, D is TRBD1 (6 bases). Germline CDR1 is LGHNA and CDR2 is YSLEER. The CDR3 is made up of 14 amino acids. V lost 0 bases to trimming and J lost 4 bases, with 9 bases between them. CDR3 in DNA: TGCGCCAGCAGCCAAGACGCAGGGGTCTATGGCTACACCTTC. Amino acids: CASSQDAGVYGYTF.

The chain uses TRBV5-1 and TRBJ1-1; D unresolved. The V and J ends lost 2 bases and 1 base respectively, with 12 bases between them. Germline-derived CDR1 and CDR2 are SGHRS and YFSETQ. The length of the CDR3 is 15 residues. CDR3 nucleotide sequence: TGCGCCAGCAGCTTTTTCTCTGCGCCGAACACTGAAGCTTTCTTT. This gives the protein CASSFFSAPNTEAFF. Based on the CDR3 plus reference TRBV5-1 and TRBJ1-1, the full variable domain is KAGVTQTPRYLIKTRGQQVTLSCSPISGHRSVSWYQQTPGQGLQFLFEYFSETQRNKGNFPGRFSGRQFSNSRSEMNVSTLELGDSALYLCASSFFSAPNTEAFFGQGTRLTVV.

The chain links TRBV9 to TRBJ2-7; 10 bases are a match to TRBD1. Losses at the gene ends were 3 bases for V and 6 bases for J; bases not matched to a gene: 6. CDR3 length: 14 residues. From germline, CDR1 is SGDLS and CDR2 YYNGEE. This CDR3 is CASSARDRGSEQYF. The CDR3 coding sequence is TGTGCCAGCAGCGCCAGGGACAGGGGTTCCGAGCAGTACTTC.

This clone has only a few counts. The J gene is TRBJ1-1, the V gene TRBV29-1; no firm D call. V shed 5 bases and J shed 3 bases, with 16 bases lying between them. Germline CDR1 SQVTM, CDR2 ANQGSEA. This CDR3 is 14 amino acids long. CDR3 sequence: CSVSLWVRDTEAFF. The CDR3 bases are TGCAGCGTTAGTCTGTGGGTGAGGGACACTGAAGCTTTCTTT.

This clone has just one count. V is TRBV15 and J is TRBJ2-7, with D possibly TRBD1 on 6 matching bases. Germline V CDR1 and CDR2: LNHNV, YYDKDF (reference sequence). The CDR3 spans 14 residues. V shed 3 bases and J shed 3 bases, with 12 bases lying between them. In DNA, the CDR3 is TGTGCCACCAGCAGGCAGGGGTATGGCTACGAGCAGTACTTC. This sequence encodes CATSRQGYGYEQYF.

The chain is built from TRBV10-3 and TRBJ1-4, with TRBD1 as a possible D gene (6 bases). CDR1 is ENHRY, CDR2 SYGVKD, per germline. There are 15 residues in the CDR3. V shed 6 bases and J shed 5 bases, with 16 bases lying between them. The CDR3 spells CAIRGGPDGNEKLFF. The CDR3 DNA follows: TGTGCCATCAGGGGGGGGCCCGACGGGAATGAAAAACTGTTTTTT.

The chain links TRBV7-6 to TRBJ2-7; a weak D match, TRBD1 (6 bases). The CDR3 sequence is 14 residues long. Trimming removed 4 bases at V and 6 bases at J, with 16 bases between. Germline V gene lookup returns CDR1 SGHVS and CDR2 FNYEAQ. In DNA form, the CDR3 reads TGTGCCAGCAGCTCGGGACACGGCTATGGCGAGCAGTACTTC. Translation: CASSSGHGYGEQYF.

The J gene is TRBJ2-7, the V gene TRBV30; D unresolved. The CDR3 consists of 14 residues. The V end lost 4 bases, the J end lost 3 bases, and 16 bases lay between the germline ends. CDR1 and CDR2 from the germline V gene are GTSNPN and SVGIG (reference sequence). The CDR3 coding sequence is TGTGCCTGGAACGGTATAGCAGCCGGCTACGAGCAGTACTTC. Protein: CAWNGIAAGYEQYF.

The chain carries TRBV7-2 and TRBJ1-5; TRBD1 is a possible D gene (6 bases). V lost 5 bases to trimming and J lost 2 bases, with 19 bases between them. CDR1 and CDR2 from the germline V gene are SGHTA and FQGNSA. The CDR3 is 17 residues long. This chain's CDR3 is CASSPRQAAGGNQPQHF. The CDR3 coding sequence is TGTGCCAGCAGCCCGAGACAGGCCGCTGGGGGCAATCAGCCCCAGCATTTT.

Notes on this clone: Its ends do not fully match the called genes, so a read error is possible. The chain is built from TRBV5-1 and TRBJ2-7, with 8 nucleotides matching TRBD1. Germline assignment: CDR1 SGHRS and CDR2 YFSETQ. The CDR3 has 14 residues. CDR3 nucleotides: TGCGCCAGCAGCTTGGAGGGGACAGGCTACGAGCAGCACTTC. Translation: CASSLEGTGYEQHF.

This sequence joins TRBV6-1 and TRBJ1-1; TRBD1 matches 8 bases. Germline CDR1 is MNHNS and CDR2 is SASEGT. The CDR3 consists of 15 residues. The ends lost 4 bases at V and 5 bases at J; junction bases unmatched: 9. The CDR3 sequence is CASSVLRDRSTEAFF. CDR3 sequence (DNA): TGTGCCAGCAGTGTGCTCCGGGACAGGTCAACTGAAGCTTTCTTT.

This clone is a singleton in its sample. This chain uses TRBV5-1 with TRBJ1-1; D is perhaps TRBD1 (6 bases). Looked up from germline, CDR1 is SGHRS and CDR2 is YFSETQ. CDR3 length: 13 amino acids. V was trimmed by 7 bases and J by 0 bases, leaving 10 bases between them. The CDR3 DNA reads TGCGCCAGCGCCAGGGGCCTGAACACTGAAGCTTTCTTT. Translation: CASARGLNTEAFF. Supplemented by reference TRBV5-1 and TRBJ1-1, the full variable domain reads KAGVTQTPRYLIKTRGQQVTLSCSPISGHRSVSWYQQTPGQGLQFLFEYFSETQRNKGNFPGRFSGRQFSNSRSEMNVSTLELGDSALYLCASARGLNTEAFFGQGTRLTVV.

This chain joins TRBV2 and TRBJ1-1; no clear D gene. Germline CDR1 and CDR2: SNHLY and FYNNEI. V was pared by 7 bases and J by 1 base, with 13 bases between. The CDR3 totals 14 residues. CDR3 in DNA: TGTGCCAGCAACGTCCGCCGGGAGAACACTGAAGCTTTCTTT. Encoded protein: CASNVRRENTEAFF.

This clone was seen a few times. CDR3 residues: CASSLGQGYNEQFF. DNA of the CDR3: TGCGCCAGCAGCCTCGGACAGGGGTACAATGAGCAGTTCTTC. The J gene is TRBJ2-1, the V gene TRBV5-1; TRBD1 matches 9 bases. J gave up 4 bases and V 4 bases, and 3 bases lay outside the gene matches. The CDR3 is 14 amino acids. Germline assignment: CDR1 SGHRS and CDR2 YFSETQ.

This clone was observed a few times. V and J are TRBV27 and TRBJ1-1, with D possibly being TRBD1 (5 bases). CDR3 length: 13 residues. V lost 8 bases and J 1 base, leaving 11 bases between the germline ends. Looked up from germline, CDR1 is MNHEY and CDR2 is SMNVEV (reference sequence). The CDR3 DNA sequence: TGTGCCAGCGCGATAGGACAGAACACTGAAGCTTTCTTT. Amino acid sequence: CASAIGQNTEAFF.

The rearrangement links TRBV16 to TRBJ1-5; no clear D. From germline, CDR1 is KGHSY and CDR2 FQNENV. V lost 0 bases and J 2 bases, leaving 5 bases between the germline ends. The CDR3 length is 14 residues. The CDR3: CASSQSAGNQPQHF. CDR3 coding DNA: TGTGCCAGCAGCCAATCTGCGGGCAATCAGCCCCAGCATTTT.

This clone has only one observation. The gene calls are TRBV4-1 and TRBJ2-1; the D gene is possibly TRBD2 (5 bases). The CDR3 is made up of 15 amino acids. The germline CDR1 and CDR2 sequences are MGHRA and YSYEKL. Trimming pared 0 bases from V and 7 bases from J, leaving 13 bases between. Here the CDR3 reads CASSQEYRRGNEQFF. In DNA, the CDR3 is TGCGCCAGCAGCCAAGAATATAGGCGAGGGAATGAGCAGTTCTTC.

This sequence joins TRBV27 and TRBJ2-7; 7 nucleotides match TRBD1. With V trimmed by 8 bases and J by 3 bases, 7 bases remained unmatched. The CDR3 contains 13 residues. The germline CDR1 and CDR2 sequences are MNHEY and SMNVEV (reference sequence). The CDR3 nucleotides are TGTGCCAGCGCCCGACAGGGCGACTACGAGCAGTACTTC. Translation: CASARQGDYEQYF.

The chain joins TRBV27 to TRBJ2-1; D is possibly TRBD2 (6 bases). The germline gives CDR1 MNHEY, CDR2 SMNVEV (reference sequence). The germline V and J ends were trimmed by 5 bases and 5 bases, with 16 bases remaining between them. The CDR3 loop spans 15 amino acids. The CDR3 sequence is CASSLAGRIHNEQFF. CDR3 DNA sequence: TGTGCCAGCAGTCTTGCAGGGAGGATCCACAATGAGCAGTTCTTC.

The chain carries TRBV28 and TRBJ1-1, with 8 bases aligning to TRBD1. This CDR3 has 15 residues. V gave up 7 bases and J gave up 5 bases; unmatched junction bases: 12. The V gene's germline CDR1 is MDHEN and CDR2 SYDVKM. This chain's CDR3 is CASTFRQGRKTEAFF. DNA of the CDR3: TGTGCCAGCACCTTTAGACAGGGGAGGAAAACTGAAGCTTTCTTT.

As concerns this clone: The missing conserved phenylalanine or tryptophan at the end of this CDR3 makes a read error likely. This chain uses TRBV6-1 with TRBJ1-6; D gene ambiguous. The germline gives CDR1 MNHNS, CDR2 SASEGT. The V gene lost 4 bases and the J gene lost 7 bases, with 11 bases spanning the gap. The CDR3 has 14 amino acids. In nucleotides, the CDR3 is TGTGCCAGCAGTGGTAGATCCTTCAATTCACCCCTCCACCTT. It encodes CASSGRSFNSPLHL.

The rearrangement joins TRBV4-3 to TRBJ2-2; 14 nucleotides match TRBD2. The CDR3 runs to 16 residues. V was pared by 1 base and J by 8 bases, with 3 bases of the junction left unmatched. CDR1 is LGHNA, CDR2 YSLEER, per germline. CDR3: CASSQGLAGGSGELFF. The DNA of the CDR3 is TGCGCCAGCAGCCAAGGACTAGCGGGAGGGTCGGGGGAGCTGTTTTTT.

The sample holds a few counts of this clone. The chain employs TRBV6-6 and TRBJ2-5; D is unresolved. Germline V gene data show CDR1 as MNHNY and CDR2 as SVGAGI (reference sequence). V was clipped by 6 bases and J by 3 bases, with 8 bases between them. This CDR3 contains 12 residues. The CDR3 DNA is TGTGCCAGCAGGAGAGGCGAAGAGACCCAGTACTTC. It translates to CASRRGEETQYF.